The T cell receptor (beta chain) described here comes from a study of OX40 agonist ivuxolimab in advanced cancers. Patients with autoimmune history or systemic immunosuppression were excluded. Libraries were prepared by immunoSEQ multiplex PCR; TCRdb keeps only in-frame clonotypes and omits some of them. Found here are tens of thousands of clones, about 87% of them singletons; the top ten hold approximately 32%. Germline loops: CDR1 MDHEN, CDR2 SYDVKM. V was clipped by 2 bases and J by 7 bases, with 12 bases between them. The CDR3 runs 15 residues. This specimen consisted of CD4+ or CD8+ T cells sorted from blood, obtained in a trial of the OX40 agonist ivuxolimab. J is TRBJ1-6 and V is TRBV28; D perhaps matches TRBD1 (5 bases). This receptor was identified in an adult with an advanced solid tumor such as melanoma, head and neck, liver or kidney cancer. CDR3 DNA: TGTGCCAGCAGTTTAGGCCCCGGGACCAATTCACCCCTCCACTTT. This codes for CASSLGPGTNSPLHF.